Listed below are T cell receptor beta chains from one sample, sequenced in a study of blood T cell repertoires in COVID-19. Method: immunoSEQ multiplex PCR; TCRdb's copy keeps in-frame clones and lacks some. This table holds over 150,000 clones, roughly nine tenths found once. Sample: peripheral blood. The receptors were sampled from a man aged 25-45 years with acute or convalescent COVID-19. CDR3s include the opening cysteine and the closing phenylalanine or tryptophan. D genes are given only for firm matches. Only some rows state a clone size, as once, few, many or a class for expanded clones.

cdr3_nt cdr3_aa j_call v_call clone_size d_call
TGTGCCAGCAGATCCGCGGGAGGCGAGCAGTACTTC CASRSAGGEQYF TRBJ2-7 TRBV6-5 . TRBD2
TGTGCCAGCAAGGGGGACTCTGGAAACACCATATATTTT CASKGDSGNTIYF TRBJ1-3 TRBV2 . .
TGTGCCAGTAGTATAGTTTTAGCGGGAGGTCCCTACAATGAGCAGTTCTTC CASSIVLAGGPYNEQFF TRBJ2-1 TRBV19 . TRBD2
TGTGCCAGCAGTCAGAAGGGGAGGCAGCCCCAGCATTTT CASSQKGRQPQHF TRBJ1-5 TRBV12-3/TRBV12-4 . .
TGTGCCAGCAGACCACAGGGGGCGACCCGCTACACCTTC CASRPQGATRYTF TRBJ1-2 TRBV7-3 few TRBD1
TGTGCCATCGAACAGGGCGACCCCTACTATGGCTACACCTTC CAIEQGDPYYGYTF TRBJ1-2 TRBV28 . .
TGTGCCAGTAGTCCGGACAGCTCTGGGGCCAACGTCCTGACTTTC CASSPDSSGANVLTF TRBJ2-6 TRBV19 . .
TGTGCCAGCAGTTCCCTCTCGCGGGGGGGCCTGGAGACCCAGTACTTC CASSSLSRGGLETQYF TRBJ2-5 TRBV27 once TRBD2
TGTGCCAGCAATTGGGCTAGCGGGACGGGTGAGCAGTACTTC CASNWASGTGEQYF TRBJ2-7 TRBV7-9 . TRBD2
TGCGCCAGCAGCTTGGCTAGCACCACCTACGAGCAGTACTTC CASSLASTTYEQYF TRBJ2-7 TRBV5-1 . .
TGTGCCAGCAGTTCCCACCTCTTGGCGGGCCACGGACAGCAGTACTTC CASSSHLLAGHGQQYF TRBJ2-7 TRBV6-5 . .
TGTGCCAGCAGTGATTCTAGGGACTATAGCAATCAGCCCCAGCATTTT CASSDSRDYSNQPQHF TRBJ1-5 TRBV2 few .
TGTGCCAGCGCTTTGGTAGGAAGGAGTAATGGCTACACCTTC CASALVGRSNGYTF TRBJ1-2 TRBV19 . .
TGTGCCAGCAGGCGTTCGGGACAGGGAAGGAAGAGCATTCAGTACTTC CASRRSGQGRKSIQYF TRBJ2-4 TRBV28 . TRBD1
TGTGCCAGCAGTCGGGCCGGGGGGCCCTCTAGCACAGATACGCAGTATTTT CASSRAGGPSSTDTQYF TRBJ2-3 TRBV2 . .
TGTGCCAGCAGGACTCGGGGGGGGAAACAAGAGACCCAGTACTTC CASRTRGGKQETQYF TRBJ2-5 TRBV2 . TRBD2
TGTGCCACTAGAACGGGATTCTCTGGAAACACCATATATTTT CATRTGFSGNTIYF TRBJ1-3 TRBV6-5 . .
TGTGCCAGCCCTATCCCCGACTACACCTTC CASPIPDYTF TRBJ1-2 TRBV28 . .
TGTGCCTGGCTCTACACAGGGGGCTTCCGGAGTGAAAAACTGTTTTTT CAWLYTGGFRSEKLFF TRBJ1-4 TRBV30 . TRBD1
TGTGCCAGCAGCCTGGCCGGACTAGCGGGAGACAAAAATGAGCAGTTCTTC CASSLAGLAGDKNEQFF TRBJ2-1 TRBV7-3 . TRBD2
TGTGCCAGCAGCTTGGACCCTCCGGGACTAGCGGGAGTCCAGCAGTTCTTC CASSLDPPGLAGVQQFF TRBJ2-1 TRBV5-5 . TRBD2
TGTGCCAGCAGTGAAGCGGGGGGGCCCCCGCGGGACTTC CASSEAGGPPRDF TRBJ2-7 TRBV2 . .
TGTGCCATCACCCCAGCGGGTCATCGATCCTACAATGAGCAGTTCTTC CAITPAGHRSYNEQFF TRBJ2-1 TRBV25-1 . .
TGTGCCAGTAGACCCCTCTTGGACTTTATCATTCAGCCCCAGCATTTT CASRPLLDFIIQPQHF TRBJ1-5 TRBV19 . .
TGTGCCAGCAGCCCTCGGGACACCTACAATCAGCCCCAGCATTTT CASSPRDTYNQPQHF TRBJ1-5 TRBV11-3 . .
TGTGCCAGCAGTTACCGGGAGAGCAATCAGCCCCAGCATTTT CASSYRESNQPQHF TRBJ1-5 TRBV6-5 . .